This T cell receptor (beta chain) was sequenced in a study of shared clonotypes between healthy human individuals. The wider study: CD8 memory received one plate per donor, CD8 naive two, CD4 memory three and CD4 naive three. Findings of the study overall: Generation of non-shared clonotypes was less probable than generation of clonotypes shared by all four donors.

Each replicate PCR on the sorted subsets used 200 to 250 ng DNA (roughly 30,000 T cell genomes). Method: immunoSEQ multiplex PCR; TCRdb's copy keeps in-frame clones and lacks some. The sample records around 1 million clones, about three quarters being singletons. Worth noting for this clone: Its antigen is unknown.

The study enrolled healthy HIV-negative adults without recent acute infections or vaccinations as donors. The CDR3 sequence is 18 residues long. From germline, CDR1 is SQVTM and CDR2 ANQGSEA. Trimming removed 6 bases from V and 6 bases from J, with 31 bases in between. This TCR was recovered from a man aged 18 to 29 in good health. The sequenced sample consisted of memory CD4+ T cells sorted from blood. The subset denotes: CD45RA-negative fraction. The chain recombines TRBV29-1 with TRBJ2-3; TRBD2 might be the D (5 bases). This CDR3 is CSVRRLAVMGWGPDTQYF. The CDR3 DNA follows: TGCAGCGTAAGGAGGCTAGCCGTGATGGGTTGGGGTCCGGATACGCAGTATTTT.